The clone carrying this T cell receptor beta chain showed up just once. Here immunoSEQ multiplex PCR was the method, and the copy in TCRdb shows in-frame clones only, minus some. The table has about 1.5 million clones, under 99% seen once. Trimming shortened V by 4 bases and J by 4 bases, and 13 bases separated the two germline ends. The CDR3 is made up of 14 amino acids. Germline CDR1 MDHEN, CDR2 SYDVKM. The entry originates in a study of shared clonotypes between healthy human individuals. The source is a man younger than 40 in good health. The J gene is TRBJ1-1, the V gene TRBV28; TRBD1 is a possible D gene (6 bases). Sample: naive CD4+ T cells sorted from blood. Subset reported: CD45RA+ positively selected. Written as DNA, the CDR3 is TGTGCCAGCAGTTACCGAGCCAGGGGCACTGAAGCTTTCTTT. It specifies CASSYRARGTEAFF.